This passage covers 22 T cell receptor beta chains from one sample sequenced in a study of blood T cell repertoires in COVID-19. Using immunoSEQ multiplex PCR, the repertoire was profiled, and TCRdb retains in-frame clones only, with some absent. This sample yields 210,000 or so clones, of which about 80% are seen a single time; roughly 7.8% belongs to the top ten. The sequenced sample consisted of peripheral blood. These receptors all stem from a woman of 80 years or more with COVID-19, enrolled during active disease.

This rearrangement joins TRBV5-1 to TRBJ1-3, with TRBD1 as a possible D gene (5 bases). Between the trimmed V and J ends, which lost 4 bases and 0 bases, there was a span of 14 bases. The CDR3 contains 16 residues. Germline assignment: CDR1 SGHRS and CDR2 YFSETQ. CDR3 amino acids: CASSAGGATSGNTIYF. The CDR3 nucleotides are TGCGCCAGCAGCGCCGGAGGGGCAACCTCTGGAAACACCATATATTTT.

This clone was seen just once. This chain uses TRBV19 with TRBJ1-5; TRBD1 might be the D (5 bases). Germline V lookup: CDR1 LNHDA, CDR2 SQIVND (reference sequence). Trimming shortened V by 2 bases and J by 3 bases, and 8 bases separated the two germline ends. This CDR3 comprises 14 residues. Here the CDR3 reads CASSIQGYNQPQHF. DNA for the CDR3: TGTGCCAGTAGTATACAGGGATACAATCAGCCCCAGCATTTT.

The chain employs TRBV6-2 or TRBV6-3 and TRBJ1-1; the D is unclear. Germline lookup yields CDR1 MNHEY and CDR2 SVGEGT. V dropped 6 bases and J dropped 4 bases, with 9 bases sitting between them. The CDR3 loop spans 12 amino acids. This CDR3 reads CASSSTGTEAFF. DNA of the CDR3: TGTGCCAGCAGCTCCACGGGCACTGAAGCTTTCTTT.

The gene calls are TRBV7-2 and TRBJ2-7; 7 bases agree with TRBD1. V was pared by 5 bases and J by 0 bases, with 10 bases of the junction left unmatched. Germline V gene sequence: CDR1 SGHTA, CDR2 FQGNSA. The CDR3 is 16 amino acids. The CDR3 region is CASSPGNWDSSYEQYF. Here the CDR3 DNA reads TGTGCCAGCAGCCCGGGAAACTGGGACAGCTCCTACGAGCAGTACTTC.

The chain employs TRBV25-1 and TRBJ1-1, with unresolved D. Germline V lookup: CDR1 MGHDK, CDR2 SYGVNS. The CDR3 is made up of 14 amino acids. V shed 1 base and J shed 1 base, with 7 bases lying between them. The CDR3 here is CASSESSRNTEAFF. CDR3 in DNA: TGTGCCAGCAGTGAATCCTCCAGGAACACTGAAGCTTTCTTT.

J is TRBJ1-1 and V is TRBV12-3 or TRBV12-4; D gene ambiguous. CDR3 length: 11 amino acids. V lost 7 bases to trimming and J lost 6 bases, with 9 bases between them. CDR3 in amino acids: CASISLAEAFF. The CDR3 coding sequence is TGTGCCAGCATCTCACTAGCTGAAGCTTTCTTT.

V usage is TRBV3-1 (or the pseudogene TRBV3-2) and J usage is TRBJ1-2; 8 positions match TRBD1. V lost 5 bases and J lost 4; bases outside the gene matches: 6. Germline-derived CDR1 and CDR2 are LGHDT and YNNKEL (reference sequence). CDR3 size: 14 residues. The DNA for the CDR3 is TGTGCCAGCAGCGCCCGACAGGGGAGCTATGGCTACACCTTC. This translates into CASSARQGSYGYTF.

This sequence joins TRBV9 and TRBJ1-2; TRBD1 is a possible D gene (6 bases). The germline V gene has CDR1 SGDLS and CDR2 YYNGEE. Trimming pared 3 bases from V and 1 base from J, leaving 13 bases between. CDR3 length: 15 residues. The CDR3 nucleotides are TGTGCCAGCAGCGAGCTGGGGGCCATTAACTATGGCTACACCTTC. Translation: CASSELGAINYGYTF. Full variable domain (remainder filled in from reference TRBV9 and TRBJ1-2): DSGVTQTPKHLITATGQRVTLRCSPRSGDLSVYWYQQSLDQGLQFLIQYYNGEERAKGNILERFSAQQFPDLHSELNLSSLELGDSALYFCASSELGAINYGYTFGSGTRLTVV.

The CDR3 DNA follows: TGTGCCACCAGTGATCCTCGACAGGGTGAGACTGAAGCTTTCTTT. The encoded protein is CATSDPRQGETEAFF. This chain links TRBV24-1 with TRBJ1-1; 7 bases are a match to TRBD1. Germline assignment: CDR1 KGHDR and CDR2 SFDVKD. With 3 bases clipped from V and 5 bases from J, the junction kept 8 bases outside the gene matches. This CDR3 is 15 amino acids long.

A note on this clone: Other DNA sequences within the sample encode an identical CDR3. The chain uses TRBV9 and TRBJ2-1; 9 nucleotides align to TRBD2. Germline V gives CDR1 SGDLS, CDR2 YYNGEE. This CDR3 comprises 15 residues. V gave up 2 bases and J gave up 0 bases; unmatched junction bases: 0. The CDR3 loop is CASSVREGSYNEQFF. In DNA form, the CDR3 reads TGTGCCAGCAGCGTGCGGGAGGGCTCCTACAATGAGCAGTTCTTC.

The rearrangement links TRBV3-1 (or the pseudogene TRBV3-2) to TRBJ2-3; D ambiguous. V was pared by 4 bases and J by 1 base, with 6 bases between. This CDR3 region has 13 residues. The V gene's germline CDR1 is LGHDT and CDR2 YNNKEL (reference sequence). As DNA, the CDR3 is TGTGCCAGCAGCCCATTTCGCACAGATACGCAGTATTTT. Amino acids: CASSPFRTDTQYF.

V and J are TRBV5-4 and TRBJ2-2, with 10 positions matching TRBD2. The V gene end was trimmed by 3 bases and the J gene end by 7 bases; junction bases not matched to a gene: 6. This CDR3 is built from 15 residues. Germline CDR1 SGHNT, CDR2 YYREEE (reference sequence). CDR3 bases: TGTGCCAGCAGCTGGACTAGCGGCGCCGACGGGGAGCTGTTTTTT. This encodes CASSWTSGADGELFF.

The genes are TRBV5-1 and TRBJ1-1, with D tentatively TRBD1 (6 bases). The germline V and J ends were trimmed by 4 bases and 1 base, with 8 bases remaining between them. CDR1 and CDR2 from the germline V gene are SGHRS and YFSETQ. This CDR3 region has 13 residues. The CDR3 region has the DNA TGCGCCAGCAGCCCGGGACAGAACACTGAAGCTTTCTTT. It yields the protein CASSPGQNTEAFF.

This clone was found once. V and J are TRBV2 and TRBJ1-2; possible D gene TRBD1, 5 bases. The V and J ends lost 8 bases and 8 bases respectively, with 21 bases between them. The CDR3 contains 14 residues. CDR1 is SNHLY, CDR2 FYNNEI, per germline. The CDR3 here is CASGGTATLSGYTF. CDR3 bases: TGTGCCAGCGGGGGGACGGCCACTCTTTCGGGCTACACCTTC.

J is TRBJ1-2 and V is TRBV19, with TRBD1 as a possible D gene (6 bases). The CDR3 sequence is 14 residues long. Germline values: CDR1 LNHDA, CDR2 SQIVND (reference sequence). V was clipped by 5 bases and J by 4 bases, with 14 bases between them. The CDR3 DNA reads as TGTGCCAGTAGTCGGTTTGGACAGATCTATGGCTACACCTTC. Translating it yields CASSRFGQIYGYTF.

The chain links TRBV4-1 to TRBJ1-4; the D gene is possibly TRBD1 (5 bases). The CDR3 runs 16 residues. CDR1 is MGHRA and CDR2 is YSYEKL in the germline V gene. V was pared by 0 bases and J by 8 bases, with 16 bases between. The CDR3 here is CASSQDPRRGREKLFF. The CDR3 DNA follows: TGCGCCAGCAGCCAAGATCCGCGGAGGGGCAGAGAAAAACTGTTTTTT.

The CDR3 sequence: CASSQLAGASTDTQYF. The CDR3 region has the DNA TGTGCCAGCAGCCAGCTAGCGGGGGCGAGCACAGATACGCAGTATTTT. The chain couples TRBV3-1 (or the pseudogene TRBV3-2) to TRBJ2-3, with TRBD2 identical over 10 bases. CDR1 and CDR2 (germline): LGHDT, YNNKEL (reference sequence). The CDR3 length is 16 residues. V lost 3 bases and J lost 0; bases outside the gene matches: 3.

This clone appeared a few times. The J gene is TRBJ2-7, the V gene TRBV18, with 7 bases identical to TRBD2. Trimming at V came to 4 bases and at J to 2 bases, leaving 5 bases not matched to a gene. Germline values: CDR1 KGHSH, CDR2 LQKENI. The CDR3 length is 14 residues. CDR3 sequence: CASSLVAGPYEQYF. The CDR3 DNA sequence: TGTGCCAGCTCACTAGTAGCGGGCCCCTACGAGCAGTACTTC.

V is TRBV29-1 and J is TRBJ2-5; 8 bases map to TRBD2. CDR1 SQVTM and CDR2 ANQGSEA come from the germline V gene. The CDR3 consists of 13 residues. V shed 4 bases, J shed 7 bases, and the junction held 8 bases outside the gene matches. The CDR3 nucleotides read TGCAGCGTTGGTGCGGGGGGCCTAGGGACCCAGTACTTC. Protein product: CSVGAGGLGTQYF.

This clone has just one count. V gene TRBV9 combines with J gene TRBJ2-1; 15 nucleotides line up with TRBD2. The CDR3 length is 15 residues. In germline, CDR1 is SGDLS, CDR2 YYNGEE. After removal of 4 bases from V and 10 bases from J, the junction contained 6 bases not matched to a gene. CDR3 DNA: TGTGCCAGCAGCTATGGACTAGCGGGAGGGCACGAGCAGTTCTTC. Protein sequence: CASSYGLAGGHEQFF.

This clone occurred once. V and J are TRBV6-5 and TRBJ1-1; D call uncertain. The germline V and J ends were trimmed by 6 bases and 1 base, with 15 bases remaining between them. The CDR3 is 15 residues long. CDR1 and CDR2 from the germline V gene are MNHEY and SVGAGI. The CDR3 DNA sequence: TGTGCCAGCAGGACCCCTCGGGGTAAGAACACTGAAGCTTTCTTT. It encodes CASRTPRGKNTEAFF.

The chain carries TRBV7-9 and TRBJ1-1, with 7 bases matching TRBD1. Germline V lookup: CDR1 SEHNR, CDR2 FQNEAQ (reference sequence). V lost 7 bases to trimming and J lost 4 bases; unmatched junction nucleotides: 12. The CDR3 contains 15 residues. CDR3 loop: CASKRDSYQSTEAFF. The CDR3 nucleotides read TGTGCCAGCAAAAGGGACAGCTACCAATCCACTGAAGCTTTCTTT. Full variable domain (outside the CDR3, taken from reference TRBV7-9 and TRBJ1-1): DTGVSQNPRHKITKRGQNVTFRCDPISEHNRLYWYRQTLGQGPEFLTYFQNEAQLEKSRLLSDRFSAERPKGSFSTLEIQRTEQGDSAMYLCASKRDSYQSTEAFFGQGTRLTVV.